Following are 16 T cell receptor beta chains from one sample sequenced in a study of blood T cell repertoires in COVID-19. The data were produced by immunoSEQ multiplex PCR, yet TCRdb's version contains in-frame clones alone and is incomplete. Of 200,000 to 250,000 clones listed, approximately 80% are singletons. The material sequenced was peripheral blood. The receptors derive from a woman aged 40 to 50 with active or convalescent COVID-19.

This sequence joins TRBV30 and TRBJ1-4, with no clear D. Germline V gives CDR1 GTSNPN, CDR2 SVGIG (reference sequence). V was pared by 0 bases and J by 8 bases, with 7 bases between. This CDR3 is built from 12 residues. CDR3 coding DNA: TGTGCCTGGAGTGTACGCAGGGAAAAACTGTTTTTT. Protein: CAWSVRREKLFF.

The V gene is TRBV12-3 or TRBV12-4, the J gene TRBJ1-1; no clear D. V lost 3 bases and J 6 bases, leaving 8 bases between the germline ends. The CDR3 length is 12 residues. This CDR3 reads CASSFGGAEAFF. The CDR3 coding sequence is TGTGCCAGCAGTTTCGGAGGCGCTGAAGCTTTCTTT.

This chain links TRBV9 with TRBJ2-7; the match to TRBD2 covers 7 bases. The CDR3 sequence is 14 residues long. The J segment lost 4 bases and the V segment lost 4 bases, leaving 8 bases of the junction unmatched. The germline gives CDR1 SGDLS, CDR2 YYNGEE. CDR3 amino acids: CASSSGLDRYEQYF. The DNA for the CDR3 is TGTGCCAGCAGCTCTGGACTAGATAGGTACGAGCAGTACTTC.

V gene TRBV21-1 combines with J gene TRBJ2-3; the table gives TRBD2 as D, unverified against the DNA. TRBV21-1 is assigned pseudogene status. The CDR3 has 12 residues. CDR3 amino acids: CASSKGSLVAYF. CDR3 in DNA: TGTGCCAGCAGCAAAGGGAGCTTGGTGGCATATTTT.

This rearrangement joins TRBV30 to TRBJ1-3; 8 bases fit TRBD1. CDR3 length equals 14 residues. Per germline, CDR1 GTSNPN and CDR2 SVGIG (reference sequence). V trimming: 5 bases; J trimming: 0 bases; junction bases outside the gene matches: 3. Here the CDR3 DNA reads TGTGCCTGGTCAGGGGGCCACTCTGGAAACACCATATATTTT. It yields the protein CAWSGGHSGNTIYF. The full variable domain, its missing parts supplied by reference TRBV30 and TRBJ1-3, is SQTIHQWPATLVQPVGSPLSLECTVEGTSNPNLYWYRQAAGRGLQLLFYSVGIGQISSEVPQNLSASRPQDRQFILSSKKLLLSDSGFYLCAWSGGHSGNTIYFGEGSWLTVV.

The chain couples TRBV15 to TRBJ1-3, with D unclear. Germline CDR1 LNHNV, CDR2 YYDKDF (reference sequence). V shed 0 bases and J shed 2 bases, with 14 bases lying between them. The CDR3 is 17 residues long. The CDR3 loop reads CATSRDRVSLAGNTIYF. The CDR3 bases are TGTGCCACCAGCAGAGATCGGGTATCTCTCGCTGGAAACACCATATATTTT. The full variable domain, its missing parts supplied by reference TRBV15 and TRBJ1-3, is DAMVIQNPRYQVTQFGKPVTLSCSQTLNHNVMYWYQQKSSQAPKLLFHYYDKDFNNEADTPDNFQSRRPNTSFCFLDIRSPGLGDTAMYLCATSRDRVSLAGNTIYFGEGSWLTVV.

This clone appeared a single time. V usage is TRBV5-1 and J usage is TRBJ2-3, with 12 bases aligning to TRBD2. With 3 bases clipped from V and 1 base from J, the junction kept 0 bases outside the gene matches. Looked up from germline, CDR1 is SGHRS and CDR2 is YFSETQ. The CDR3 consists of 15 residues. CDR3 in amino acids: CASSWTSGGTDTQYF. DNA of the CDR3: TGCGCCAGCAGCTGGACTAGCGGGGGCACAGATACGCAGTATTTT.

The chain joins TRBV5-6 to TRBJ1-2; TRBD1 might be the D (5 bases). CDR3 length equals 17 residues. Germline assignment: CDR1 SGHDT and CDR2 YYEEEE. The germline V and J ends were trimmed by 0 bases and 1 base, with 16 bases remaining between them. CDR3 in amino acids: CASSLVKSGTINYGYTF. CDR3 coding DNA: TGTGCCAGCAGCTTGGTTAAGAGTGGGACTATTAACTATGGCTACACCTTC.

The chain couples TRBV6-4 to TRBJ1-2; a possible D gene is TRBD1 (6 bases). The CDR3 runs 14 residues. Trimming took 6 bases from V and 7 from J, leaving 18 bases between them. Germline CDR1 MRHNA, CDR2 SNTAGT. CDR3 DNA sequence: TGTGCCAGCAGCTCTTGGACAGAGAAACCTGGCTACACCTTC. It encodes CASSSWTEKPGYTF.

V is TRBV10-3 and J is TRBJ2-1; 7 nucleotides agree with TRBD2. Per germline, CDR1 ENHRY and CDR2 SYGVKD. V was pared by 2 bases and J by 6 bases, with 10 bases of the junction left unmatched. The CDR3 runs to 16 residues. CDR3 coding DNA: TGTGCCATCAGTGAGACGGGAGGACCCTTTCGCAATGAGCAGTTCTTC. This gives the protein CAISETGGPFRNEQFF.

The chain carries TRBV5-4 and TRBJ2-7; TRBD2 agrees at 7 bases. This CDR3 is 15 amino acids long. Germline CDR1 SGHNT, CDR2 YYREEE (reference sequence). Germline trimming cut 3 bases from V and 2 bases from J; bases unmatched to any gene: 8. In nucleotides, the CDR3 is TGTGCCAGCAGCTCCCGAGCGGGGACTCCCTACGAGCAGTACTTC. Amino acid sequence: CASSSRAGTPYEQYF.

This clone was detected a few times. V gene TRBV11-2 combines with J gene TRBJ1-6; no definite D call. This CDR3 spans 14 amino acids. Trimming shortened V by 3 bases and J by 7 bases, and 10 bases separated the two germline ends. The V gene's germline CDR1 is SGHAT and CDR2 FQNNGV. The CDR3 DNA reads as TGTGCCAGCAGCTTGGCACGGGGAAATTCACCCCTCCACTTT. The encoded protein is CASSLARGNSPLHF.

The chain couples TRBV13 to TRBJ1-5; D remains unclear. Germline assignment: CDR1 PRHDT and CDR2 FYEKMQ (reference sequence). The CDR3 consists of 15 residues. V lost 2 bases and J 0 bases, leaving 8 bases between the germline ends. The CDR3 loop reads CASSLRVNSNQPQHF. The CDR3 nucleotides read TGTGCCAGCAGCTTACGGGTGAATAGCAATCAGCCCCAGCATTTT.

This clone was seen a handful of times. The chain is built from TRBV27 and TRBJ1-5; 7 bases line up with TRBD1. The CDR3 consists of 15 residues. CDR1 is MNHEY and CDR2 is SMNVEV in the germline V gene (reference sequence). The V and J ends lost 0 bases and 4 bases, in that order; junction bases with no gene match: 3. CDR3 residues: CASSLSTQGNQPQHF. DNA for the CDR3: TGTGCCAGCAGTTTATCGACACAGGGGAATCAGCCCCAGCATTTT.

The CDR3 DNA sequence: TGTGCCACCAGCCCCGGGACAGGGTACTATGGCTACACCTTC. Amino acid sequence: CATSPGTGYYGYTF. The V and J genes are TRBV15 and TRBJ1-2, with 9 nucleotides matching TRBD1. Germline V gene data show CDR1 as LNHNV and CDR2 as YYDKDF (reference sequence). The CDR3 totals 14 residues. V lost 5 bases and J lost 3; bases outside the gene matches: 4.

This rearrangement joins TRBV12-2 to TRBJ2-7; the D call in the table, TRBD2, was not verified against the DNA. TRBV12-2 is termed a pseudogene. This CDR3 comprises 20 residues. The CDR3 loop reads CASRFTRSPKALACGYEQYF. CDR3 DNA sequence: TGTGCAAGTCGCTTTACTAGGAGCCCGAAGGCCCTAGCCTGTGGGTACGAGCAGTACTTC.